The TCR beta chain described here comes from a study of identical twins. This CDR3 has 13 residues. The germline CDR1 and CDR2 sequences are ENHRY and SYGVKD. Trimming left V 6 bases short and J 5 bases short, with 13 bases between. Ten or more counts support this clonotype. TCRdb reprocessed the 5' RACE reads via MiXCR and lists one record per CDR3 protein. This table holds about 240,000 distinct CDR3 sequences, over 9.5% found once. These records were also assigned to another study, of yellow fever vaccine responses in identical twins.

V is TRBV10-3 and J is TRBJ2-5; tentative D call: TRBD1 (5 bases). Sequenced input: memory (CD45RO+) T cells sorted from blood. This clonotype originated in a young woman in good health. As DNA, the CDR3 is TGTGCCATCAGGGACATCCAAGAGGAGACCCAGTACTTC. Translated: CAIRDIQEETQYF.